Sequencing of this TCR beta chain was carried out in a study of PD-1 blockade in classical Hodgkin lymphoma. Study conclusions and caveats: Patients with a complete response exhibited baseline diversity comparable to newly diagnosed patients.

The time point was: cycle 4 day 1 (C4D1), after six to seven weeks of nivolumab. All the patients suffered relapse after autologous stem cell transplantation, and brentuximab vedotin exposure differed. From thawed PBMCs, CD4+ T cells were purified using magnetic negative selection. Germline lookup yields CDR1 SGHNT and CDR2 YYREEE (reference sequence). Trimming stripped 2 bases from V and 1 base from J, with 6 bases between. The CDR3 is made up of 13 amino acids. Assay: immunoSEQ multiplex PCR; the TCRdb copy retains only in-frame clones and omits some. The table includes roughly 32,000 clones, around nine tenths detected once. A note on this clone: The antigen remains unidentified.

The sequenced sample was CD4+ T cells from blood, obtained before the fourth cycle of nivolumab. This sequence originates from a human donor with classical Hodgkin lymphoma. The rearrangement uses TRBV5-4 and TRBJ1-1; D not certain. The CDR3 DNA is TGTGCCAGCAGCTTTAACGGGAACACTGAAGCTTTCTTT. This gives the protein CASSFNGNTEAFF.